A single sample gave rise to the 16 T cell receptor beta chains below, sequenced in a study of T-cell reconstitution after alpha-beta-depleted transplantation in children (dated by TCRdb to about 2016). The library was generated by PCR. The reads were generated on an Illumina HiSeq 2500. To normalize quantification of the TCRbeta repertoire, the TCR libraries were built with molecular barcoding that relied on unique molecular identifiers. TCRdb took the public reads, trimmed them with fastp at Q25, ran MiXCR for clone calling and kept in-frame beta chains. Identical CDR3 protein sequences are pooled into one entry, listed with their most common genes and DNA. This sample is represented by around 440,000 distinct CDR3 sequences; under 12% of them were singletons. Around 2% of the sample is taken by the ten largest. Interpreted using the paper, the treatment or condition label stands for: allogeneic hematopoietic cell transplantation with graft depleted of TCRalphabeta T cells and CD19 B cells.

The sample here was PBMCs, taken before TCRalphabeta/CD19-depleted stem cell transplant. The receptors stem from a child aged 2-15 years with inherited bone marrow failure, due to receive a stem cell transplant.

V gene TRBV20-1 combines with J gene TRBJ2-3; D unresolved. With 6 bases removed from V and 1 base from J, the gap between germline ends came to 14 bases. The CDR3 contains 14 residues. Germline CDR1 is DFQATT and CDR2 is SNEGSKA (reference sequence). CDR3 amino acids: CSARSPPGTDTQYF. DNA of the CDR3: TGCAGTGCCCGGTCTCCCCCAGGCACAGATACGCAGTATTTT.

Of note for this clonotype: A read error may explain this, as a much larger clone is one base away. The chain couples TRBV4-2 to TRBJ1-5; D is unclear. V shed 4 bases and J shed 0 bases, with 7 bases lying between them. CDR3 length: 14 amino acids. Germline loops: CDR1 LGHNA, CDR2 YNFKEQ. The CDR3 loop reads CASSPGSSNQPQHF. Here the CDR3 DNA reads TGTGCCAGCAGCCCCGGGTCTAGCAATCAGCCCCAGCATTTT.

This clonotype was seen at least ten times. V usage is TRBV24-1 and J usage is TRBJ2-7; 8 nucleotides line up with TRBD1. From germline, CDR1 is KGHDR and CDR2 SFDVKD. J was trimmed by 6 bases and V by 3 bases; bases with no gene match: 9. The CDR3 loop spans 15 amino acids. CDR3 amino acids: CATSDPGTGWGEQYF. The CDR3 region has the DNA TGTGCCACCAGTGATCCCGGGACAGGATGGGGCGAGCAGTACTTC.

This clonotype came up a few times. This chain uses TRBV11-2 with TRBJ2-2; 8 bases line up with TRBD1. The V and J ends lost 8 bases and 4 bases, in that order; junction bases with no gene match: 15. The CDR3 runs 17 residues. Germline V gene data show CDR1 as SGHAT and CDR2 as FQNNGV. The CDR3 here is CASRRNRGYKSTGELFF. The CDR3 DNA follows: TGTGCCAGCCGGCGGAACAGGGGGTACAAAAGCACCGGGGAGCTGTTTTTT. The variable domain in full, with the rest retrieved from reference TRBV11-2 and TRBJ2-2, is EAGVAQSPRYKIIEKRQSVAFWCNPISGHATLYWYQQILGQGPKLLIQFQNNGVVDDSQLPKDRFSAERLKGVDSTLKIQPAKLEDSAVYLCASRRNRGYKSTGELFFGEGSRLTVL.

The CDR3 region is CASSQGVLSGSPLYNEQFF. CDR3 in DNA: TGTGCCAGCAGCCAAGGGGTCCTTAGCGGGAGCCCCCTCTACAATGAGCAGTTCTTC. The chain links TRBV3-1 to TRBJ2-1; 9 positions agree with TRBD2. This CDR3 is built from 19 residues. The V segment lost 1 base and the J segment 3 bases; nucleotides outside the gene matches: 13. Germline CDR1 LGHDT, CDR2 YNNKEL (reference sequence).

This clonotype was seen at least ten times. V is TRBV7-2 and J is TRBJ2-3; 7 bases are a match to TRBD2. The V gene's germline CDR1 is SGHTA and CDR2 FQGNSA. There are 15 residues in the CDR3. Trimming took 8 bases from V and 2 from J; bases not matched to a gene: 10. CDR3 nucleotides: TGTGCCAGCGGCCCTCCTAGCGGATCCACAGATACGCAGTATTTT. It translates to CASGPPSGSTDTQYF.

This clonotype has ten or more counts. The V call is TRBV5-4, the J call TRBJ2-7; 8 bases are shared with TRBD2. V lost 2 bases, J lost 5 bases, and 6 bases stayed unmatched. CDR3 length: 14 residues. The germline V gene has CDR1 SGHNT and CDR2 YYREEE (reference sequence). CDR3 coding DNA: TGTGCCAGCAGCTTTCGGGGGGGGTCGAACGAGCAGTACTTC. It translates to CASSFRGGSNEQYF.

This clonotype has at least ten counts. This chain joins TRBV20-1 and TRBJ2-6, with D perhaps TRBD1 or TRBD2 (5 bases each). Germline loops: CDR1 DFQATT, CDR2 SNEGSKA (reference sequence). The CDR3 has 18 residues. V was clipped by 1 base and J by 0 bases, with 16 bases between them. CDR3 nucleotides: TGCAGTGCTAGAGTACCCTCGGGACGCCGCTCTGGGGCCAACGTCCTGACTTTC. Protein: CSARVPSGRRSGANVLTF.

This clonotype was observed at least ten times. This chain links TRBV24-1 with TRBJ2-3, with D perhaps assigned TRBD1 or TRBD2 (5 bases each). The CDR3 totals 15 residues. The germline V and J ends were trimmed by 5 bases and 4 bases, with 15 bases remaining between them. From germline, CDR1 is KGHDR and CDR2 SFDVKD. CDR3 DNA: TGTGCCACCAGTGGGAAGGGGACCTCTTCAGATACGCAGTATTTT. It encodes CATSGKGTSSDTQYF.

In its sample, this clonotype was seen a few times. The chain has TRBV29-1 and TRBJ2-7, with a tentative D call TRBD2 (5 bases). This CDR3 region has 16 residues. Germline V gene sequence: CDR1 SQVTM, CDR2 ANQGSEA. V was pared by 7 bases and J by 0 bases, with 22 bases between. CDR3 protein: CSARGMSGTSSYEQYF. In nucleotides, the CDR3 is TGCAGCGCCCGAGGGATGAGCGGTACAAGCTCCTACGAGCAGTACTTC.

This clonotype has a count of ten or more. The CDR3 coding sequence is TGTGCCAGCAGTTTATTCTTCCCGGGCCCACTGGCAGATACGCAGTATTTT. Its protein is CASSLFFPGPLADTQYF. The rearrangement uses TRBV27 and TRBJ2-3; D gene ambiguous. Germline V CDR1 and CDR2: MNHEY, SMNVEV (reference sequence). This CDR3 has 17 residues. V shed 1 base and J shed 4 bases, with 18 bases lying between them.

This clonotype was seen ten or more times. The chain joins TRBV6-2 or TRBV6-3 to TRBJ2-5; D is uncertain. V dropped 6 bases and J dropped 5 bases, with 13 bases sitting between them. Germline CDR1 is MNHEY and CDR2 is SVGEGT. The CDR3 loop spans 13 amino acids. The CDR3 loop reads CASSRRVPETQYF. The DNA for the CDR3 is TGTGCCAGCAGCCGACGAGTCCCGGAGACCCAGTACTTC.

This clonotype was counted only a few times. CDR3 sequence: CASSQEPGLANYEQYF. Written as DNA, the CDR3 is TGCGCCAGCAGCCAAGAGCCGGGACTAGCGAACTACGAGCAGTACTTC. The genes are TRBV4-3 and TRBJ2-7; 10 positions agree with TRBD2. The CDR3 sequence is 16 residues long. V lost 0 bases and J lost 3; bases outside the gene matches: 5. Germline lookup yields CDR1 LGHNA and CDR2 YSLEER.

This clonotype was counted ten times or more. The chain recombines TRBV30 with TRBJ2-1; a possible D gene is TRBD1 (6 bases). The CDR3 is 11 amino acids. CDR1 and CDR2 (germline): GTSNPN, SVGIG (reference sequence). V lost 4 bases and J lost 7, with 8 bases in between. The CDR3 loop reads CAWIRGNEQFF. DNA of the CDR3: TGTGCCTGGATTAGGGGGAATGAGCAGTTCTTC.

This clonotype was observed at least ten times. CDR3 DNA: TGTGCCAGCAGCTCTAGCGGGAGCGCAGATACGCAGTATTTT. It specifies CASSSSGSADTQYF. The chain carries TRBV7-2 and TRBJ2-3, with 10 bases lining up with TRBD2. V gave up 4 bases and J gave up 4 bases; unmatched junction bases: 2. Germline V gene data show CDR1 as SGHTA and CDR2 as FQGNSA. There are 14 residues in the CDR3.

There are many counts of this clonotype. The V and J genes are TRBV27 and TRBJ2-3, with D unresolved. Germline V CDR1 and CDR2: MNHEY, SMNVEV (reference sequence). Trimming pared 3 bases from V and 7 bases from J, leaving 5 bases between. The CDR3 is 11 amino acids. CDR3 in amino acids: CASSLYNTQYF. The CDR3 nucleotides are TGTGCCAGCAGTTTGTATAATACGCAGTATTTT.